Listed below are T cell receptor beta chains from one sample, sequenced in a study of shared clonotypes between healthy human individuals. Assay: immunoSEQ multiplex PCR; the TCRdb copy retains only in-frame clones and omits some. Of 950,000 to 1,100,000 clones in the sample, under 80% were seen once. What was sequenced was memory CD4+ T cells sorted from blood. The receptors come from a man in his late teens or twenties in good health. The CDR3 runs from the conserved cysteine through the conserved F or W. A D gene is named only where the DNA matches it firmly. Size values are once, few and many counts, or a class for expanded clones, and some rows have none.

TRBV2	-	-	TRBJ2-3	TGTGCCAGCAGAGGGGGACTAAGCACAGATACGCAGTATTTT	CASRGGLSTDTQYF
TRBV18	-	-	TRBJ1-2	TGTGCCAGCTCACTGACCTCGGGGGACTCGTGGGGCTACACCTTC	CASSLTSGDSWGYTF
TRBV5-6	-	-	TRBJ1-6	TGTGCCAGCAGCTTGGGAGACATGCAGGGCTATAATTCACCCCTCCACTTT	CASSLGDMQGYNSPLHF
TRBV5-1	-	-	TRBJ2-1	TGCGCCAGCAGCTTGGGAACTACTATTAGCTCCTACAATGAGCAGTTCTTC	CASSLGTTISSYNEQFF
TRBV7-9	-	-	TRBJ2-2	TGTGCCAGCAGCTTGCGTGACACCGGGGAGCTGTTTTTT	CASSLRDTGELFF
TRBV5-1	-	-	TRBJ2-1	TGCGCCAGCAGCTTAAGTGGGGCCGTTGAGCAGTTCTTC	CASSLSGAVEQFF
TRBV28	-	-	TRBJ2-5	TGTGCCAGCACTTTGGGAGGGGGAGAGACCCAGTACTTC	CASTLGGGETQYF
TRBV5-6	-	-	TRBJ2-3	TGTGCCAGCAGCTTCAGGGCCCGAGCGGATACGCAGTATTTT	CASSFRARADTQYF
TRBV25-1	-	-	TRBJ1-4	TGTGCCAGCAGTGAGCCAGCTAATGAAAAACTGTTTTTT	CASSEPANEKLFF
TRBV6-6	-	TRBD1	TRBJ1-1	TGTGCCAGCAGAATACAGGGGTCCGCTGAAGCTTTCTTT	CASRIQGSAEAFF
TRBV7-8	-	-	TRBJ2-6	TGTGCCAGCAGCCCCCCAGGAAGAGGCGGGGCCAACGTCCTGACTTTC	CASSPPGRGGANVLTF
TRBV5-1	-	TRBD2	TRBJ2-2	TGCGCCAGCAGTCCAGCAGGCCTAGCGGGATTCGGGGAGCTGTTTTTT	CASSPAGLAGFGELFF
TRBV30	-	-	TRBJ2-1	TGTGCCTGGAGTGTAACGGGCAGTAGCTCCTACAATGAGCAGTTCTTC	CAWSVTGSSSYNEQFF
TRBV7-2	-	TRBD1	TRBJ1-1	TGTGCCAGCAGCCCCGGGACAGGGATGACTGAAGCTTTCTTT	CASSPGTGMTEAFF
TRBV28	few	TRBD1	TRBJ1-5	TGTGCCAGCACCACCAGACAGGGGTGGAAGCAGCCCCAGCATTTT	CASTTRQGWKQPQHF
TRBV19	-	TRBD2	TRBJ2-7	TGTGCCAGTAGTACCTTGACTAGCGGGAATCCCTACGAGCAGTACTTC	CASSTLTSGNPYEQYF
TRBV6-5	-	-	TRBJ2-7	TGTGCCAGCAGTGCTCTCATTGGGGTCGAGCAGTACTTC	CASSALIGVEQYF
TRBV19	few	TRBD1	TRBJ1-5	TGTGCCAGTAGTATGGGGGACAGGTATCAGCCCCAGCATTTT	CASSMGDRYQPQHF